This TCR beta chain was recorded in a study of cytomegalovirus exposure and HLA in healthy donors. The study, taken as a whole, reports: Sequencing depth across donors, presence/absence analyses assumed, was roughly uniform. Through in vitro validation, three CMV-associated chains were shown to be specific for CMV antigens.

The CDR3 totals 16 residues. Germline lookup yields CDR1 SEHNR and CDR2 FQNEAQ (reference sequence). PCR used 60 Vbeta primers and 13 Jbeta primers. Data came from immunoSEQ multiplex PCR; TCRdb stores just in-frame clones and leaves some out. The data hold approximately 300,000 clones, with 80% observed a single time. This clone was counted once. Its specificity is not known. One junction end disagrees with the germline gene, perhaps due to a read error. The chain employs TRBV7-9 and TRBJ2-2; 10 bases line up with TRBD2. The source of this sequence is a girl aged 2-15 years in good health and CMV-seronegative. Sample: PBMCs. CDR3 sequence reads: CSSSSPASGGRWELFF. CDR3 nucleotide sequence: TGTTCCAGCAGCTCTCCTGCTAGCGGGGGAAGATGGGAGCTGTTTTTT.